This section outlines one T cell receptor beta chain sequence together with its context. Within the sample, other DNA sequences also encode this same CDR3. Source study methods: How many nucleated cells were present was estimated from reference gene primer amplification. Libraries were prepared by immunoSEQ multiplex PCR; TCRdb keeps only in-frame clonotypes and omits some of them. For V, J and clone size, that table is used; D and trimming come from the DNA. The sample contains a few hundred thousand clones, approximately 90% of which appear only once. V lost 2 bases and J 5 bases, leaving 7 bases between the germline ends. CDR3 length: 14 amino acids. CDR1 and CDR2 (germline): SNHLY, FYNNEI. This sample stems from a study of blood T cell repertoires in COVID-19. Study background: The study drew acute and convalescent COVID-19 samples from the United States, Italy and Spain.

Input material: PBMCs or T cells enriched from blood (not recorded which). J is TRBJ1-6 and V is TRBV2, with unresolved D. The sequence was obtained from a woman aged 18-29 years who had recovered from COVID-19. The CDR3 protein is CASSERRNNSPLHF. CDR3 sequence (DNA): TGTGCCAGCAGTGAACGGCGGAATAATTCACCCCTCCACTTT.